The 20 T cell receptor beta chains listed next were all sequenced from one sample in a study of blood T cell repertoires in COVID-19 (dated by TCRdb to between 2020 and 2021). Libraries were prepared through the immunoSEQ multiplex PCR assay. Entries here come from immuneACCESS through TCRdb and include only in-frame sequences with V and J called. Some clones fail to appear in such tables; in the studies checked, an unresolved V gene covers under half of the shortfall, and the cause of the remainder is unknown. The sample yields over 250,000 clones; over 70% were counted once. About 3.5% of the sample is taken by the ten largest. What was sequenced was peripheral blood. The receptor set was obtained from an elderly woman with acute or convalescent COVID-19.

This clone was recorded a few times. The chain employs TRBV20-1 and TRBJ2-3, with 13 bases lining up with TRBD2. V lost 3 bases, J lost 1 base, and 4 bases stayed unmatched. Germline loops: CDR1 DFQATT, CDR2 SNEGSKA (reference sequence). This CDR3 comprises 16 residues. CDR3 residues: CSASRTSGSRTDTQYF. The CDR3 DNA reads TGCAGTGCTAGTAGGACTAGCGGGAGCCGCACAGATACGCAGTATTTT.

The chain is built from TRBV6-5 and TRBJ1-1, with D possibly matching TRBD1 (5 bases). Trimming left V 7 bases short and J 1 base short, with 13 bases between. This CDR3 has 14 amino acids. Germline V gene lookup returns CDR1 MNHEY and CDR2 SVGAGI. In DNA form, the CDR3 reads TGTGCCAGCACAAACCGTCAGGGGAACACTGAAGCTTTCTTT. Residues: CASTNRQGNTEAFF.

The table lists this clone with a count of one. CDR3 DNA sequence: TGTGCTAGTGGTTTGGTCAATACAGGGGACTACACCTTC. Translation gives CASGLVNTGDYTF. The J gene is TRBJ1-2, the V gene TRBV12-5; 7 bases map to TRBD1. With V trimmed by 0 bases and J by 10 bases, 5 bases remained unmatched. The V gene's germline CDR1 is LGHNT and CDR2 FRNRAP. The CDR3 is made up of 13 amino acids.

J is TRBJ2-1 and V is TRBV5-1; D perhaps matches TRBD2 (5 bases). Trimming removed 0 bases at V and 12 bases at J, with 22 bases between. This CDR3 is 16 amino acids long. Germline CDR1 is SGHRS and CDR2 is YFSETQ. The CDR3 nucleotides read TGCGCCAGCAGCTTGGCCGGAGGACCGGGCGGATTGGGGCAGTTCTTC. It codes for CASSLAGGPGGLGQFF.

CDR3 in DNA: TGTGCCACCAGCAGAGCTTTCTCGGGAGATGAGCAGTTCTTC. Amino acids: CATSRAFSGDEQFF. V gene TRBV15 combines with J gene TRBJ2-1; maybe TRBD2 (6 bases). CDR1 is LNHNV, CDR2 YYDKDF, per germline (reference sequence). V dropped 1 base and J dropped 8 bases, with 12 bases sitting between them. The CDR3 consists of 14 residues.

The rearrangement uses TRBV12-3 or TRBV12-4 and TRBJ2-2, with D maybe TRBD1 (5 bases). The V end was cut by 7 bases, the J end by 4 bases, with 10 bases between. This CDR3 region has 13 residues. CDR3: CASNRQSTGELFF. In DNA, the CDR3 is TGTGCCAGCAACAGACAGTCCACCGGGGAGCTGTTTTTT.

Only a few counts were recorded for this clone. This chain joins TRBV7-2 and TRBJ1-6; weak D call: TRBD1 (6 bases). The germline V and J ends were trimmed by 4 bases and 5 bases, with 9 bases remaining between them. This CDR3 region has 14 residues. Germline CDR1 is SGHTA and CDR2 is FQGNSA. CDR3 sequence reads: CASSSTGNNSPLHF. CDR3 coding DNA: TGTGCCAGCAGCTCAACAGGGAATAATTCACCCCTCCACTTT.

This rearrangement joins TRBV7-2 to TRBJ2-1; 7 bases match TRBD2. The CDR3 runs 13 residues. Germline trimming cut 0 bases from V and 10 bases from J; bases unmatched to any gene: 3. Germline-derived CDR1 and CDR2 are SGHTA and FQGNSA. CDR3 DNA: TGTGCCAGCAGCTTAGCCCCTAGCGGCGAGCAGTTCTTC. This sequence encodes CASSLAPSGEQFF.

The chain couples TRBV30 to TRBJ1-4, with D perhaps matching TRBD1 (5 bases). The V gene's germline CDR1 is GTSNPN and CDR2 SVGIG (reference sequence). The CDR3 covers 14 residues. The ends were cut back, 8 bases at V and 4 bases at J, with 17 bases in the middle. In nucleotides, the CDR3 is TGTGCCCGCTCTGGAGACAGCTATAATGAAAAACTGTTTTTT. Amino acid sequence: CARSGDSYNEKLFF.

The chain recombines TRBV11-2 with TRBJ2-4, with D tentatively TRBD1 (5 bases). Germline-derived CDR1 and CDR2 are SGHAT and FQNNGV. The CDR3 length is 16 residues. V was cut by 1 base and J by 6 bases, with 16 bases left in between. The CDR3 protein is CASSLAGAGWGNIQYF. The CDR3 DNA sequence: TGTGCCAGCAGCTTAGCTGGGGCAGGGTGGGGAAACATTCAGTACTTC.

This chain joins TRBV10-3 and TRBJ2-3; 12 bases match TRBD2. Germline lookup yields CDR1 ENHRY and CDR2 SYGVKD. The CDR3 extends over 15 amino acids. With 4 bases clipped from V and 2 bases from J, the junction kept 1 base outside the gene matches. CDR3 loop: CAISGLAGATDTQYF. CDR3 bases: TGTGCCATCAGTGGACTAGCGGGAGCCACAGATACGCAGTATTTT.

This clone was observed a handful of times. V gene TRBV5-5 combines with J gene TRBJ2-7; 16 positions match TRBD2. Germline trimming cut 4 bases from V and 0 bases from J; bases unmatched to any gene: 7. The CDR3 is 18 amino acids. Germline V gene data show CDR1 as SGHKS and CDR2 as YYEKEE (reference sequence). The CDR3 here is CASSPPGLAGGPSYEQYF. Written as DNA, the CDR3 is TGTGCCAGCAGCCCTCCGGGACTAGCGGGAGGGCCCTCCTACGAGCAGTACTTC. Full variable domain (rest looked up from reference TRBV5-5 and TRBJ2-7): DAGVTQSPTHLIKTRGQQVTLRCSPISGHKSVSWYQQVLGQGPQFIFQYYEKEERGRGNFPDRFSARQFPNYSSELNVNALLLGDSALYLCASSPPGLAGGPSYEQYFGPGTRLTVT.

The count of this clone is one. This chain connects TRBV7-2 to TRBJ1-4; D gene uncertain. Germline V gene data show CDR1 as SGHTA and CDR2 as FQGNSA. The CDR3 totals 16 residues. V was pared by 5 bases and J by 3 bases, with 16 bases between. DNA for the CDR3: TGTGCCAGCAGCCCCTCATTACGCGGATCTAATGAAAAACTGTTTTTT. Protein: CASSPSLRGSNEKLFF.

The J gene is TRBJ2-7, the V gene TRBV7-9, with 10 bases aligning to TRBD1. With V trimmed by 4 bases and J by 3 bases, 6 bases remained unmatched. Germline V gene lookup returns CDR1 SEHNR and CDR2 FQNEAQ (reference sequence). This CDR3 has 15 amino acids. The CDR3 bases are TGTGCCAGCAGCTATGGGCGGGACAGGGGCTACGAGCAGTACTTC. Translation: CASSYGRDRGYEQYF.

This chain connects TRBV30 to TRBJ1-2, with D tentatively TRBD1 (5 bases). From germline, CDR1 is GTSNPN and CDR2 SVGIG (reference sequence). V dropped 1 base and J dropped 4 bases, with 7 bases sitting between them. The CDR3 has 12 residues. The CDR3 bases are TGTGCCTGGAGTGCAGGGTTCTATGGCTACACCTTC. It specifies CAWSAGFYGYTF.

The gene calls are TRBV5-1 and TRBJ2-7; maybe TRBD2 (7 bases). The CDR3 loop spans 14 amino acids. CDR1 and CDR2 (germline): SGHRS, YFSETQ. V was clipped by 2 bases and J by 5 bases, with 14 bases between them. For the CDR3, the DNA is TGCGCCAGCAGCTTCGGGGGGCTCGGGGACGAGCAGTACTTC. It codes for CASSFGGLGDEQYF.

The chain is built from TRBV19 and TRBJ2-7; TRBD1 might be the D (6 bases). With 4 bases removed from V and 3 bases from J, the gap between germline ends came to 16 bases. This CDR3 has 15 amino acids. Germline CDR1 and CDR2: LNHDA and SQIVND (reference sequence). CDR3 residues: CASSRSRDINYEQYF. Written as DNA, the CDR3 is TGTGCCAGTAGTAGAAGCCGGGACATCAACTACGAGCAGTACTTC.

The chain uses TRBV6-2 or TRBV6-3 and TRBJ2-1; TRBD2 matches 11 bases. The junction had 6 bases not matched to a gene; V was cut back by 6 bases and J by 2 bases. CDR1 and CDR2 (germline): MNHEY, SVGEGT. The CDR3 loop spans 16 amino acids. CDR3 bases: TGTGCCAGCAGCTCACTAGCGGGAGCGACCTACAATGAGCAGTTCTTC. Protein: CASSSLAGATYNEQFF.

The rearrangement joins TRBV3-1 (or the pseudogene TRBV3-2) to TRBJ2-2, with D unresolved. Germline V CDR1 and CDR2: LGHDT, YNNKEL (reference sequence). The CDR3 consists of 13 residues. With 3 bases removed from V and 6 bases from J, the gap between germline ends came to 8 bases. The CDR3 sequence: CASSQFYPGELFF. The CDR3 bases are TGTGCCAGCAGCCAGTTTTATCCCGGGGAGCTGTTTTTT.

The chain combines TRBV3-1 (or the pseudogene TRBV3-2) with TRBJ2-7, with 8 positions matching TRBD1. CDR3 length: 14 amino acids. V shed 3 bases and J 5 bases; nucleotides not matched to a gene: 6. Germline CDR1 and CDR2: LGHDT and YNNKEL (reference sequence). CDR3 bases: TGTGCCAGCAGCCACAGGCAGGGGGCGCACGAGCAGTACTTC. Translated: CASSHRQGAHEQYF.